This T cell receptor (beta chain) was captured by sequencing in a study of persistence of HIV-infected CD4 T cells. Study background: Multiple blood draws of up to about 180 mL, except two donors with single leukapheresis. Findings and caveats of the study: CMV- and Gag-responding cells had lower TCRbeta richness than CD3/CD28-responding cells.

In the case of this clone: Its antigen is not identified.

Sequencing used immunoSEQ version 4 in survey mode. Each sample used up to 1 ug genomic DNA diluted to about 10 ng/uL. The data were produced by immunoSEQ multiplex PCR, yet TCRdb's version contains in-frame clones alone and is incomplete. This table holds about 13,000 clones, about 72% found once. Lysates of CMV-infected fibroblasts at around 9.8 ug/mL stimulated these cells. Responding CD4+ T cells were sorted by upregulation of both CD40 ligand and CD69. Anti-CD28/CD49d costimulation, CD40-blocking antibody and enfuvirtide were given to CD8-depleted PBMCs for about 19 hours. The CDR3 length is 20 residues. Per the germline V gene, CDR1 is MNHNS and CDR2 is SASEGT. The V end was cut by 0 bases, the J end by 0 bases, with 24 bases between.

This chain joins TRBV6-1 and TRBJ2-7; possibly TRBD1 or TRBD2 for D (5 bases each). Sequenced here: CD4+ T cells sorted from PBMCs after approximately 19-hour stimulation, sampled from a patient who received antiretroviral therapy. This receptor was identified in an adult man with HIV who was CMV-seropositive. CDR3 sequence (DNA): TGTGCCAGCAGTGAAGCGGGGTGGGACGGACTCTATGACTCCTCCTACGAGCAGTACTTC. Amino acids: CASSEAGWDGLYDSSYEQYF.